The TCR beta chain described here comes from a study of T cells after yellow fever vaccination. Turning to the study itself: Where fractions had low cell numbers, libraries were prepared from them with the SMART-Seq v4 Ultra Low Input RNA kit.

This clonotype was seen more than once but under ten times. The antigen is undetermined. Findings and limits, study-wide: A weaker but faster secondary response was observed, peaking on day 5 versus 15. Detected again after the booster were most primary-vaccination clones, at 95% to 97% CD4 and 70% to 90% CD8. Sorted repertoires could include abundant contaminating clonotypes from bulk cells.

TCRdb used MiXCR to reprocess the 5' RACE reads, holding one entry per CDR3 protein. The sample lists about 630,000 distinct CDR3 sequences, roughly an eighth occurring once. CDR1 MRHNA and CDR2 SNTAGT come from the germline V gene. The V and J ends lost 3 bases and 2 bases, in that order; junction bases with no gene match: 4. This CDR3 comprises 15 residues. The rearrangement uses TRBV6-4 and TRBJ2-1; 7 nucleotides line up with TRBD2. This sample comprised PBMCs, obtained on the day of the yellow fever booster vaccination. This receptor was taken from a man in his thirties or forties who received the YFV17D yellow fever vaccine. The CDR3 region has the DNA TGTGCCAGCAGTGAGGGGAGGGAAGCCTACAATGAGCAGTTCTTC. Translation: CASSEGREAYNEQFF.